Listed below are T cell receptor beta chains from one sample, sequenced in a study of control samples from healthy donors and cancer patients. Profiled with immunoSEQ multiplex PCR; TCRdb holds only in-frame clones, not every one. The sample has around 95,000 clones, over 80% seen once. The specimen sequenced was blood. Every receptor here comes from a man aged 25 to 45 in good health. CDR3s include the opening cysteine and the closing phenylalanine or tryptophan. A D gene is named only where the DNA matches it firmly. A row's size may be missing; if present it is once, few, many or a size class.

clone size | D gene | J gene | V gene | CDR3 DNA | CDR3 protein
. | . | TRBJ1-4 | TRBV5-1 | TGCGCCAGCAGCCGAGCCGGCGGGGATGAAAAACTGTTTTTT | CASSRAGGDEKLFF
few | . | TRBJ1-5 | TRBV27 | TGTGCCAGCAGTCCAGGGTATAATCAGCCCCAGCATTTT | CASSPGYNQPQHF
. | . | TRBJ2-4 | TRBV12-3/TRBV12-4 | TGTGCCAGCAGTTCATCCGGGCCACTTGCCTTC | CASSSSGPLAF
. | . | TRBJ2-2 | TRBV3-1/TRBV3-2 | TGTGCCAGCAGCTCGACTGTGAACACCGGGGAGCTGTTTTTT | CASSSTVNTGELFF
. | TRBD1 | TRBJ1-4 | TRBV7-9 | TGTGCCAGCAGATCCGGGACAGGGGGCGAAAAACTGTTTTTT | CASRSGTGGEKLFF
once | TRBD1 | TRBJ1-2 | TRBV19 | TGTGCCAGTAGTACTTCCCGGCCCGGACAGGGGAGAAATAGAAACTATGGCTACACCTTC | CASSTSRPGQGRNRNYGYTF
once | . | TRBJ1-2 | TRBV3-1/TRBV3-2 | TGTGCCAGCAGCCAAGATCTTAACAGTGGGTCCCTCTATGGCTACACCTTC | CASSQDLNSGSLYGYTF
. | . | TRBJ1-2 | TRBV7-2 | TGTGCCAGCAGCCCCCGGGGGGGTTCGGTGAACTATGGCTACACCTTC | CASSPRGGSVNYGYTF
. | TRBD1 | TRBJ1-2 | TRBV15 | TGTGCCACCAGCAGAGTCAGACAGGGTCATGGCTACACCTTC | CATSRVRQGHGYTF
. | . | TRBJ1-1 | TRBV11-2 | TGTGCCAGCAGCTTAGAAACGGCCGGGGGCACTGAAGCTTTCTTT | CASSLETAGGTEAFF
. | . | TRBJ1-4 | TRBV5-1 | TGCGCCAGCAGCGGTGGGTCCGCAACTAATGAAAAACTGTTTTTT | CASSGGSATNEKLFF
. | . | TRBJ1-1 | TRBV19 | TGTGCCAGTAGTATTTCACCCAGCGCGAACACTGAAGCTTTCTTT | CASSISPSANTEAFF
. | . | TRBJ1-3 | TRBV27 | TGTGCCAGCAGTTCCCTGGGGACGGGAAACACCATATATTTT | CASSSLGTGNTIYF
few | . | TRBJ2-3 | TRBV7-2 | TGTGCCAGCAGCTTAGTGTCGGGAGATACGCAGTATTTT | CASSLVSGDTQYF
. | TRBD1 | TRBJ2-2 | TRBV5-1 | TGCGCCAGCAGCCGGTCGACAGGGTTGGTGGGCGCGGAGCTGTTTTTT | CASSRSTGLVGAELFF
. | TRBD1 | TRBJ2-7 | TRBV18 | TGTGCCAGCTCGCTGAACAGGGGGCTAGGGGTTGAGCAGTACTTC | CASSLNRGLGVEQYF
once | . | TRBJ2-7 | TRBV5-8 | TGTGCCAGCAGCTTTCCTGAAACGGCGCAGTACTTC | CASSFPETAQYF
. | . | TRBJ2-7 | TRBV6-1 | TGTGCCAGCAGTGAAGGGGAGAGCTCCTACGAGCAGTACTTC | CASSEGESSYEQYF
. | . | TRBJ1-3 | TRBV6-5 | TGTGCCAGCAGCCAAGGAAACACCATATATTTT | CASSQGNTIYF
. | TRBD1 | TRBJ2-3 | TRBV7-9 | TGTGCCAGCAGCTTAGTACTATCCCCGACAGGGGGAACAGATACGCAGTATTTT | CASSLVLSPTGGTDTQYF
. | . | TRBJ1-5 | TRBV15 | TGTGCCACCAGCAGAGAGCGCAGATGGTATCAGCCCCAGCATTTT | CATSRERRWYQPQHF
. | . | TRBJ1-2 | TRBV30 | TGTGCCTGGAGTCTTGAGGAGGGAGGCTACACCTTC | CAWSLEEGGYTF
. | . | TRBJ1-1 | TRBV5-6 | TGTGCCAGCAGCCAGGCAACAATAAACACTGAAGCTTTCTTT | CASSQATINTEAFF
many | . | TRBJ2-7 | TRBV6-5 | TGTGCCAGCAGTCTGTACGGATCATCCTACGAGCAGTACTTC | CASSLYGSSYEQYF
few | TRBD1 | TRBJ1-1 | TRBV12-5 | TGTGCTAGTGGCCTCGGACAGGTGGGGGCTGAAGCTTTCTTT | CASGLGQVGAEAFF
. | . | TRBJ2-1 | TRBV7-8 | TGTGCCAGCAGCTCCCGCTCAGGGGGAGGGATGAATGAGCAGTTCTTC | CASSSRSGGGMNEQFF
. | TRBD2 | TRBJ2-1 | TRBV7-3 | TGTGCCAGCAGCCCCAGCGGGGGGTTCACTGAGCAGTTCTTC | CASSPSGGFTEQFF
. | TRBD1 | TRBJ1-2 | TRBV6-6 | TGTGCCAGCAGTTACTTGACAGGGGACGGCTACACCTTC | CASSYLTGDGYTF
. | TRBD1 | TRBJ1-6 | TRBV4-1 | TGCGCCAGCAGCCAGGGGGACAGGAGGTTGAATTCACCCCTCCACTTT | CASSQGDRRLNSPLHF
. | TRBD1 | TRBJ1-6 | TRBV14 | TGTGCCAGCAGCCAAGACTTAGGACAGGGGGGCAGACGGGGGTCACCCCTCCACTTT | CASSQDLGQGGRRGSPLHF
. | . | TRBJ1-1 | TRBV28 | TGTGCCAGCAGTGCATCAGGGAGAAGAGGGACTGAAGCTTTCTTT | CASSASGRRGTEAFF
. | . | TRBJ2-7 | TRBV7-9 | TGTGCCAGCAGCCCGGGACGGAAGTCCTACGAGCAGTACTTC | CASSPGRKSYEQYF
. | . | TRBJ1-1 | TRBV6-5 | TGTGCCAGCAGGCAGGGGTCTGAAGCTTTCTTT | CASRQGSEAFF
. | TRBD1 | TRBJ1-2 | TRBV28 | TGTGCCAGCATCGTAACAGGGGGCGGAGGCTACACCTTC | CASIVTGGGGYTF
. | . | TRBJ1-1 | TRBV19 | TGTGCCAGTAGTCACCGGGGGGGCCGGACTGAAGCTTTCTTT | CASSHRGGRTEAFF
. | TRBD1 | TRBJ1-1 | TRBV7-9 | TGTGCCAGCAGCGACCCCGGGACAGGGGAGGGAGAAGCTTTCTTT | CASSDPGTGEGEAFF
. | . | TRBJ1-6 | TRBV9 | TGTGCCAGCAGCGTAGACCCGAGTTCACCCCTCCACTTT | CASSVDPSSPLHF
. | . | TRBJ1-2 | TRBV19 | TGTGCCAGTAGTATAGGGAAATATGGCTACACCTTC | CASSIGKYGYTF
once | . | TRBJ2-3 | TRBV30 | TGTGCCTGGGCAGGACCTGCGAGAGATACGCAGTATTTT | CAWAGPARDTQYF
. | . | TRBJ2-7 | TRBV30 | TGTGCCTGGGGGGGGACCATCTACGAGCAGTACTTC | CAWGGTIYEQYF
. | . | TRBJ1-6 | TRBV6-6 | TGTGCCAGCAGTTCAGTGCCGATATTTAATTCACCCCTCCACTTT | CASSSVPIFNSPLHF
. | . | TRBJ2-7 | TRBV21-1 | TGTGCCAGCAGCAAACTGGGGGGCGCAGGGACTTCAGCCTCAGATTACGAGCAGTACTTC | CASSKLGGAGTSASDYEQYF
. | . | TRBJ1-1 | TRBV7-9 | TGTGCCAGCAGCCACAATCAGGGTTGGAGGGACACTGAAGCTTTCTTT | CASSHNQGWRDTEAFF
. | . | TRBJ1-3 | TRBV10-3 | TGTGCCATCAGTGCAGGATCTGGAAACACCATATATTTT | CAISAGSGNTIYF
few | . | TRBJ1-1 | TRBV6-6 | TGTGCCAGCACCTTAGAGGGGAAACCTTTCTTT | CASTLEGKPFF
. | . | TRBJ2-7 | TRBV5-6 | TGTGCCAGCAGACTCGACCCGGCTGGGGTTTCCTACGAGCAGTACTTC | CASRLDPAGVSYEQYF
. | . | TRBJ1-2 | TRBV3-1/TRBV3-2 | TGTGCCAGCAGCCAAGATTCAGGGTTTGAATATGGCTACACCTTC | CASSQDSGFEYGYTF
. | TRBD1 | TRBJ1-5 | TRBV28 | TGTGCCAGCAGTTCCGGGACAGGGGGCCTACGGTTCATTAATCAGCCCCAGCATTTT | CASSSGTGGLRFINQPQHF
. | . | TRBJ1-2 | TRBV6-1 | TGTGCCAGCAGTGAGTGGGACGAAAATGGCTACACCTTC | CASSEWDENGYTF
. | . | TRBJ1-1 | TRBV7-9 | TGTGCCAGCAGCGTATCGGCTGAAGCTTTCTTT | CASSVSAEAFF
once | TRBD1 | TRBJ1-1 | TRBV18 | TGTGCCAGCTCACCAGGGAATACAGGGGGAGGAATTACTGAAGCTTTCTTT | CASSPGNTGGGITEAFF
few | . | TRBJ1-2 | TRBV6-6 | TGTGCGACGGGGGTCCAGGAGGGCTACACCTTC | CATGVQEGYTF
. | . | TRBJ1-1 | TRBV6-5 | TGTGCCAGCAGTCCAACCCAGGGGACGGCTTTCTTT | CASSPTQGTAFF
. | TRBD1 | TRBJ2-7 | TRBV30 | TGTGCCTGGAGCAACCGGGACAGGGCGTACTTC | CAWSNRDRAYF
. | . | TRBJ1-1 | TRBV7-8 | TGTGCCAGCAGTTACATAGAAAACACTGAAGCTTTCTTT | CASSYIENTEAFF
. | . | TRBJ1-5 | TRBV6-6 | TGTGCCAGCAGATACGAAAGGCAGCCCCAGCATTTT | CASRYERQPQHF
. | TRBD1 | TRBJ2-5 | TRBV5-6 | TGTGCCAGCAGCTGGTGGGTATTGGGACAGGGCAAAGAGACCCAGTACTTC | CASSWWVLGQGKETQYF
once | TRBD1 | TRBJ1-2 | TRBV7-3 | TGTGCCAGCAGCCCGGGGGGGACAGGGAGAGGCTACACCTTC | CASSPGGTGRGYTF
. | . | TRBJ2-3 | TRBV19 | TGTGCCAGTAGGAGGAGGGAAGCAGATACGCAGTATTTT | CASRRREADTQYF